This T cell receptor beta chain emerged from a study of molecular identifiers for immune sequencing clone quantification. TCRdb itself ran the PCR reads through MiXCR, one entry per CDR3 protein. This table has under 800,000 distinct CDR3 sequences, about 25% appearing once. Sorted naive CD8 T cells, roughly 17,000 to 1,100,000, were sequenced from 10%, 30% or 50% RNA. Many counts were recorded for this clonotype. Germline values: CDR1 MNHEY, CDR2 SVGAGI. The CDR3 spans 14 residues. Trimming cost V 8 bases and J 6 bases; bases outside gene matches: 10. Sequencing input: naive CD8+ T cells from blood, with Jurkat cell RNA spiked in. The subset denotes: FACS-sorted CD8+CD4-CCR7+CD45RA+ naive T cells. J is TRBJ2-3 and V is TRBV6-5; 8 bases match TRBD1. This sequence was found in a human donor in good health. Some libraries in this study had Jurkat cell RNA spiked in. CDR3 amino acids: CASSTDRGVDTQYF. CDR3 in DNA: TGTGCCAGCTCCACCGACAGGGGCGTCGATACGCAGTATTTT.